A selection of T cell receptor beta chains follows, all from one sample in a study of cytomegalovirus exposure and HLA in healthy donors. TCRdb keeps only in-frame clones here, not all; method: immunoSEQ multiplex PCR. The sample yields about 160,000 clones, roughly four fifths seen once. Specimen: PBMCs. All receptors derive from a male donor in good health and CMV-seropositive. The CDR3 runs from the conserved cysteine through the conserved F or W. Clone size is stated in some rows and not others, as once, few, many or a class when expanded.

j_gene	abundance	v_gene	CDR3aa
TRBJ2-5	-	TRBV4-1	CASSQATVRYF
TRBJ2-2	-	TRBV19	CASSPTSVPGELFF
TRBJ1-2	-	TRBV4-3	CASSYSGTAGLEGYTF
TRBJ2-2	-	TRBV7-9	CASSLASLAVVGELFF
TRBJ2-1	-	TRBV6-5	CASTYLAGGPREQFF
TRBJ2-1	-	TRBV6-1	CASSGRIQGGTRGSYNEQFF
TRBJ1-6	-	TRBV5-1	CASSLEGQSNSPLHF
TRBJ2-7	-	TRBV30	CAWRGVGFSYEQYF
TRBJ1-6	few	TRBV7-6	CASSLEVGGINSPLHF
TRBJ2-7	-	TRBV29-1	CSATGTSSEQYF
TRBJ1-1	-	TRBV2	CASGGGRTEAFF
TRBJ1-4	-	TRBV29-1	CSVGRGNNEKLFF
TRBJ1-3	-	TRBV6-5	CASMTFSGNTIYF
TRBJ1-1	few	TRBV6-5	CASMGRARGTEAFF
TRBJ1-5	-	TRBV10-2	CASRTGSQPQHF
TRBJ2-4	-	TRBV7-9	CASSLGDSPIQYF
TRBJ1-1	-	TRBV7-9	CASSRGRAKTEAFF
TRBJ1-1	-	TRBV7-9	CASSLDLERRAFF
TRBJ1-3	-	TRBV6-1	CASSAGQGRGNTIYF
TRBJ2-7	-	TRBV30	CAWRETGASYEQYF
TRBJ1-5	-	TRBV18	CASSPGDRGEPNQPQHF
TRBJ2-7	-	TRBV27	CASSLGPRPSYEQYF
TRBJ2-3	-	TRBV10-3	CATAELASLTDTQYF
TRBJ1-1	-	TRBV4-1	CASSRSGTEAFF
TRBJ2-1	few	TRBV10-3	CAIGRDRGLAGPYNEQFF
TRBJ2-1	-	TRBV5-1	CASSPGEVFNEQFF
TRBJ1-1	-	TRBV5-1	CASSPRGNTEAFF
TRBJ1-1	-	TRBV4-3	CASSPRGLTEAFF
TRBJ2-2	once	TRBV9	CASSLGGLAGGSGELFF
TRBJ2-7	-	TRBV6-5	CASSRDIPYYEQYF
TRBJ1-5	-	TRBV21-1	CASKTRDRIRNSNQPQHF
TRBJ2-5	-	TRBV5-5	CASSFGGQETQYF
TRBJ1-2	few	TRBV6-1	CASSLEWLYYGYTF
TRBJ1-1	-	TRBV9	CASSVERENTEAFF
TRBJ1-1	once	TRBV13	CASSTGLGSTGSFF
TRBJ1-1	-	TRBV28	CASSSYRMTGPVRTEAFF
TRBJ1-2	-	TRBV25-1	CASSEQGPTYGYTF
TRBJ1-4	-	TRBV9	CASSVSGTANEKLFF
TRBJ2-5	-	TRBV10-1	CASNEGGPSQYF
TRBJ2-5	-	TRBV29-1	CSVVGGVKETQYF
TRBJ2-7	-	TRBV14	CASSHPPEGGSRYEQYF
TRBJ2-1	-	TRBV11-2	CASSLNQAKTGEQFF
TRBJ2-1	-	TRBV30	CAWSLGGGSYNEQFF
TRBJ2-7	few	TRBV5-1	CASSLNSLYEQYF
TRBJ2-7	-	TRBV4-1	CASSQPQGYEQYF
TRBJ2-3	few	TRBV28	CASSFIPRGALAGRRVGTQYF
TRBJ1-1	-	TRBV19	CASTRQGMNTEAFF
TRBJ1-1	-	TRBV30	CAWSAADREFSETEAFF
TRBJ2-7	few	TRBV5-1	CASSLERRGQGYEQYF
TRBJ2-7	-	TRBV7-6	CASSLALSREGLREQYF
-	-	TRBV9	CASSVAGASYEQYF
TRBJ1-2	few	TRBV19	CASRPPGQKSFDYGYTF
TRBJ1-6	-	TRBV15	CATSRVTGRAPVDSPLHF
TRBJ1-2	-	TRBV6-6	CASSYVDSQGGYTF
TRBJ2-1	-	TRBV9	CASSVDASATYNEQFF